This TCR beta chain emerged from a study of T cell responses to AZD1222 COVID-19 vaccine. Notes on the study in general: Only a handful of AZD1222 recipients, roughly six in all, had baseline seropositivity. Among spike-specific TCRs, nearly half reportedly target unmutated variant regions. Clonal diversity may have been underestimated in mostly white British donors.

Germline V lookup: CDR1 GTSNPN, CDR2 SVGIG (reference sequence). The CDR3 has 13 residues. Trimming pared 2 bases from V and 8 bases from J, leaving 15 bases between. The data were produced by immunoSEQ multiplex PCR, yet TCRdb's version contains in-frame clones alone and is incomplete. The sample has 100,000 or so clones; about 87% are singletons. This clone was seen a single time. Its antigen is currently unknown. This specimen was peripheral blood, taken on day 0 of AZD1222 vaccination. V usage is TRBV30 and J usage is TRBJ1-2, with D unclear. The origin of this receptor is an adult in good health. DNA for the CDR3: TGTGCCTGGAGTTCTGGCGGCCCAGAGGGCTACACCTTC. It is translated as CAWSSGGPEGYTF.